This T cell receptor (beta chain) originates from a study of shared clonotypes between healthy human individuals. Study information: Per-donor plates numbered three CD4 naive, three CD4 memory, two CD8 naive and one CD8 memory.

Assay used: immunoSEQ multiplex PCR; TCRdb lists only in-frame clones, some missing. There are hundreds of thousands of clones in the sample; almost 97% occur only once, and 0.06% lies in the top ten. This CDR3 has 14 amino acids. Unmatched junction bases numbered 5, after V lost 5 bases and J lost 1 base. Germline lookup yields CDR1 SGHTA and CDR2 FQGNSA. The sequence came from a woman aged 25 to 39 in good health. The source material was naive CD4+ T cells sorted from blood. Subset meaning: CD45RA+ positively selected. The gene calls are TRBV7-2 and TRBJ2-7; 7 bases map to TRBD1. Here the CDR3 DNA reads TGTGCCAGCAGCATAACAGGGGCGTCCTACGAGCAGTACTTC. It specifies CASSITGASYEQYF.